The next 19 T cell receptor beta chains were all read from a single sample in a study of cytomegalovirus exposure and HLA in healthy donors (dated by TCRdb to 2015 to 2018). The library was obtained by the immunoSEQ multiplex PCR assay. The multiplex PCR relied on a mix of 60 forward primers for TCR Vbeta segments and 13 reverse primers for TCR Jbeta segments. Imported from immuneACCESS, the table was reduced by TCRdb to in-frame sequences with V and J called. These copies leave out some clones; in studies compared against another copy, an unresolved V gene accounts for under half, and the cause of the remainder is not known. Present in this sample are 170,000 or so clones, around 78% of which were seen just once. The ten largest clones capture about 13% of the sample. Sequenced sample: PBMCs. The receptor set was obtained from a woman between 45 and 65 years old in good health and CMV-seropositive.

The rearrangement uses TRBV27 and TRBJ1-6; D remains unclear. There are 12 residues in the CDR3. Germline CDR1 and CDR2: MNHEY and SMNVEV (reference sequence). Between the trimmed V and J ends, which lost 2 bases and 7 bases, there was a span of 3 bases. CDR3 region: CASSLINSPLHF. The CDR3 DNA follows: TGTGCCAGCAGTTTAATAAATTCACCCCTCCACTTT.

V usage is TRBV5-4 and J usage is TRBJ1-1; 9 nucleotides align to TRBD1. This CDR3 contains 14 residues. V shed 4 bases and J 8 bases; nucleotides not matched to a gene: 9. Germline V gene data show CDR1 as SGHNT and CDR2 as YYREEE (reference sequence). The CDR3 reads CASSTQLGTGEAFF. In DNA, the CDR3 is TGTGCCAGCAGCACACAACTAGGGACAGGGGAAGCTTTCTTT. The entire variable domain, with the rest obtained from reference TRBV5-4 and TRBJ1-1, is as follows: ETGVTQSPTHLIKTRGQQVTLRCSSQSGHNTVSWYQQALGQGPQFIFQYYREEENGRGNFPPRFSGLQFPNYSSELNVNALELDDSALYLCASSTQLGTGEAFFGQGTRLTVV.

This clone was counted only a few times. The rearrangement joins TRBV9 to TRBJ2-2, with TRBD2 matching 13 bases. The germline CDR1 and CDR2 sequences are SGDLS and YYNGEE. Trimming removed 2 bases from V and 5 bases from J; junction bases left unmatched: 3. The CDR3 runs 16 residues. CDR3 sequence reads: CASSVGTSGVTGELFF. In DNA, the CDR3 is TGTGCCAGCAGCGTCGGGACTAGCGGGGTAACCGGGGAGCTGTTTTTT.

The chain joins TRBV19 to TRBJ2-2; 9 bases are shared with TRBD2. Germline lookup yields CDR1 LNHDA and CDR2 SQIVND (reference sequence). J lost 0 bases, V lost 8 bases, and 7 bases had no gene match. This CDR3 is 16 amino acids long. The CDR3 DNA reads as TGTGCCAGTGCGCGGGGGGGGCCCCCGAACACCGGGGAGCTGTTTTTT. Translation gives CASARGGPPNTGELFF.

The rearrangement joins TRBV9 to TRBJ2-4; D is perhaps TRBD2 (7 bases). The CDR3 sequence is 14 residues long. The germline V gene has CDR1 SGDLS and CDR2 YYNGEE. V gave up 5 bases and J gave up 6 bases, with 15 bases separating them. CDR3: CASSVGGLGNIQYF. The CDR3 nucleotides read TGTGCCAGCAGTGTGGGGGGGCTGGGAAACATTCAGTACTTC.

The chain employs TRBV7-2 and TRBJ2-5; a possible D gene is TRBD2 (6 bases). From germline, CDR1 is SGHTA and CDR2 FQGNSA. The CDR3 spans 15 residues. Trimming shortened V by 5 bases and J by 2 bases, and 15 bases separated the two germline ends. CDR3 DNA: TGTGCCAGCAGCCAGAGGAGGGGACCACAAGAGACCCAGTACTTC. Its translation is CASSQRRGPQETQYF.

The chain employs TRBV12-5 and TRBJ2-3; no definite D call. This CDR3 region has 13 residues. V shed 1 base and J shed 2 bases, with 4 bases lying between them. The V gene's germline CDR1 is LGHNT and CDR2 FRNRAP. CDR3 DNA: TGTGCTAGTGGTTTGGCAATCACAGATACGCAGTATTTT. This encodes CASGLAITDTQYF.

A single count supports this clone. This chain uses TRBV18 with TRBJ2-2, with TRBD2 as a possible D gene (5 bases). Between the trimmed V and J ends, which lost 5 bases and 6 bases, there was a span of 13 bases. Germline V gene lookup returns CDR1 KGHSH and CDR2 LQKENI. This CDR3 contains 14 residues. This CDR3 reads CASSDPGGAGELFF. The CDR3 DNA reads TGTGCCAGCTCAGACCCAGGAGGAGCCGGGGAGCTGTTTTTT.

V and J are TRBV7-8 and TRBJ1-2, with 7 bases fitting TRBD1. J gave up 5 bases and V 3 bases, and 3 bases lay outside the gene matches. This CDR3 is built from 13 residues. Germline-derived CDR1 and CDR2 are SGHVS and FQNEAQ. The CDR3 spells CASSLPGQYGYTF. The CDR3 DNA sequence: TGTGCCAGCAGCTTGCCGGGACAGTATGGCTACACCTTC.

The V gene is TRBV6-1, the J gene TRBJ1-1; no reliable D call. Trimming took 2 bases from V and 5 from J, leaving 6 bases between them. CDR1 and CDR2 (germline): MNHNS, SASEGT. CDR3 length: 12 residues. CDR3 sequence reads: CASSELRTEAFF. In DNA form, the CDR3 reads TGTGCCAGCAGTGAACTGAGAACTGAAGCTTTCTTT.

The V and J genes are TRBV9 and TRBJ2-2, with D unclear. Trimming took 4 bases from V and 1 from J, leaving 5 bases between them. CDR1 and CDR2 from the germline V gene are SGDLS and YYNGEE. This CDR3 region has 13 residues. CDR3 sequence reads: CASSPQNTGELFF. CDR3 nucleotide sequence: TGTGCCAGCAGCCCCCAGAACACCGGGGAGCTGTTTTTT. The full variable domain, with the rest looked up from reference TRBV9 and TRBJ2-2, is DSGVTQTPKHLITATGQRVTLRCSPRSGDLSVYWYQQSLDQGLQFLIQYYNGEERAKGNILERFSAQQFPDLHSELNLSSLELGDSALYFCASSPQNTGELFFGEGSRLTVL.

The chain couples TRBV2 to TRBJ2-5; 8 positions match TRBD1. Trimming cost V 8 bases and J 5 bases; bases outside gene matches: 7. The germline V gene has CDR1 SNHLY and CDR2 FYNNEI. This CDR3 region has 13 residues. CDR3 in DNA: TGTGCCAGCGTCCGGGACAGGCGGGAGACCCAGTACTTC. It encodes CASVRDRRETQYF.

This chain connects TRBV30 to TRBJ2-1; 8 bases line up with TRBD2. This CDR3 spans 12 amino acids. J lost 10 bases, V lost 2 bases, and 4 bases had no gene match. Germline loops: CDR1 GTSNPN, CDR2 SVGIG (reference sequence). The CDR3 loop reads CAWSRGLAEQFF. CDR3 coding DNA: TGTGCCTGGAGTCGTGGACTAGCAGAGCAGTTCTTC.

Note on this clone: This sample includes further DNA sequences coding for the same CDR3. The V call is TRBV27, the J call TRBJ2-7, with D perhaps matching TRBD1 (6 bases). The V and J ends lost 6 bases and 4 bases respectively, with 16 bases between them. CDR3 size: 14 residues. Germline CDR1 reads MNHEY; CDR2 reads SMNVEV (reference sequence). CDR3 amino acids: CASRLTGSFYEQYF. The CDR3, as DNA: TGTGCCAGCAGGCTCACAGGGAGCTTTTACGAGCAGTACTTC.

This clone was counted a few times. Written as DNA, the CDR3 is TGTGCCAGCAGCTCTACAGGGGGCGCTGGCTACACCTTC. It translates to CASSSTGGAGYTF. This chain connects TRBV5-4 to TRBJ1-2; 9 bases line up with TRBD1. The CDR3 contains 13 residues. Germline lookup yields CDR1 SGHNT and CDR2 YYREEE (reference sequence). V trimming: 3 bases; J trimming: 7 bases; junction bases outside the gene matches: 4.

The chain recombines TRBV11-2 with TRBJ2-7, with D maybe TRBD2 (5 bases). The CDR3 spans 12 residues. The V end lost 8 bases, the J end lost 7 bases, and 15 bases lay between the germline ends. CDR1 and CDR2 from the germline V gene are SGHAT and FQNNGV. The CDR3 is CASRGPAGEQYF. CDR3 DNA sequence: TGTGCCAGCCGCGGTCCGGCGGGTGAGCAGTACTTC.

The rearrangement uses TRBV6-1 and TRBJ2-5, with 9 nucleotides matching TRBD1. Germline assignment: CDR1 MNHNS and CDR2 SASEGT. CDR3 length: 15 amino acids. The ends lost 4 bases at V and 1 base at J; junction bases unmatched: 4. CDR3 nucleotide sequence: TGTGCCAGCAGTGCAAGGACAGGGGCCCAAGAGACCCAGTACTTC. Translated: CASSARTGAQETQYF.

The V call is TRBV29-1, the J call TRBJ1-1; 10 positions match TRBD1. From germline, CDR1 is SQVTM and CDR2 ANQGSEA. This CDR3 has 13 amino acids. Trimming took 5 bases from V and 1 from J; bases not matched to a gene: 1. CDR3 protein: CSVWDRGNTEAFF. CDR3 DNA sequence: TGCAGCGTTTGGGACAGGGGGAACACTGAAGCTTTCTTT.

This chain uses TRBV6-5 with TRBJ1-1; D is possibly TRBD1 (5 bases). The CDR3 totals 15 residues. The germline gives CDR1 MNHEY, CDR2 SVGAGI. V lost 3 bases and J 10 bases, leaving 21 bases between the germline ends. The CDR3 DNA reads TGTGCCAGCAGTTATGCGGGCGGCGGGGGAGCGGGAGCTTTCTTT. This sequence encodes CASSYAGGGGAGAFF.